The rows below give T cell receptor beta chains drawn from one sample of a study of blood T cell repertoires in COVID-19. Measured with immunoSEQ multiplex PCR; TCRdb has only the in-frame clones, and not every one. The sample includes about 200,000 clones, around 80% seen only once; the top ten take around 5.4%. Sequenced material: peripheral blood. The receptors were gathered from a woman in her 70s with acute or convalescent COVID-19. CDR3s include the opening cysteine and the closing phenylalanine or tryptophan. D genes are given only for firm matches. Size is stated for part of the rows, as once, few or many counts, or as a class when the clone is expanded.

clone size: -
D gene: -
J gene: TRBJ1-4
V gene: TRBV5-1
CDR3 protein: CASSLAEVSGEKLFF
CDR3 DNA: TGCGCCAGCAGCTTGGCCGAGGTTTCAGGGGAAAAACTGTTTTTT

clone size: few
D gene: -
J gene: TRBJ2-3
V gene: TRBV19
CDR3 protein: CASSILRTFTDTQYF
CDR3 DNA: TGTGCCAGTAGTATCCTCCGGACTTTCACAGATACGCAGTATTTT

clone size: -
D gene: -
J gene: TRBJ1-1
V gene: TRBV27
CDR3 protein: CASRGQGNTEAFF
CDR3 DNA: TGTGCCAGCAGGGGACAAGGGAACACTGAAGCTTTCTTT

clone size: -
D gene: TRBD1
J gene: TRBJ2-7
V gene: TRBV5-6
CDR3 protein: CASSLYGTGGYEQYF
CDR3 DNA: TGTGCCAGCAGCTTGTACGGGACAGGGGGCTACGAGCAGTACTTC

clone size: -
D gene: TRBD1
J gene: TRBJ2-7
V gene: TRBV18
CDR3 protein: CASSGDSSSYEQYF
CDR3 DNA: TGTGCCAGCTCGGGGGACAGCAGCTCCTACGAGCAGTACTTC

clone size: once
D gene: -
J gene: TRBJ1-3
V gene: TRBV28
CDR3 protein: CASGGRLFSGNTIYF
CDR3 DNA: TGTGCCAGTGGGGGCAGGCTATTCTCTGGAAACACCATATATTTT

clone size: few
D gene: TRBD2
J gene: TRBJ2-3
V gene: TRBV7-9
CDR3 protein: CASSSIISGNTQYF
CDR3 DNA: TGTGCCAGCAGCTCAATCATTAGCGGGAATACGCAGTATTTT

clone size: -
D gene: -
J gene: TRBJ1-4
V gene: TRBV18
CDR3 protein: CASSRGAVTTNEKLFF
CDR3 DNA: TGTGCCAGCTCACGTGGGGCAGTTACAACTAATGAAAAACTGTTTTTT

clone size: once
D gene: -
J gene: TRBJ2-1
V gene: TRBV7-9
CDR3 protein: CASSLRGRNSYNEQFF
CDR3 DNA: TGTGCCAGCAGCTTAAGGGGTAGAAACTCCTACAATGAGCAGTTCTTC

clone size: -
D gene: -
J gene: TRBJ2-2
V gene: TRBV7-2
CDR3 protein: CASSLSPPSTGELFF
CDR3 DNA: TGTGCCAGCAGCTTATCTCCCCCGAGTACCGGGGAGCTGTTTTTT

clone size: many
D gene: -
J gene: TRBJ2-2
V gene: TRBV30
CDR3 protein: CAWSEYYWGDRTNTGELFF
CDR3 DNA: TGTGCCTGGAGTGAATATTACTGGGGAGACCGAACGAACACCGGGGAGCTGTTTTTT

clone size: -
D gene: TRBD1
J gene: TRBJ2-7
V gene: TRBV7-6
CDR3 protein: CASSPRQGADYEQYF
CDR3 DNA: TGTGCCAGCAGCCCTCGACAGGGGGCAGATTACGAGCAGTACTTC

clone size: -
D gene: TRBD1
J gene: TRBJ2-5
V gene: TRBV28
CDR3 protein: CASSFSGQASQYF
CDR3 DNA: TGTGCCAGCAGTTTTTCGGGACAGGCCTCCCAGTACTTC

clone size: -
D gene: -
J gene: TRBJ1-5
V gene: TRBV30
CDR3 protein: CAWSPRRGAGNQPQHF
CDR3 DNA: TGTGCCTGGAGTCCTCGCAGGGGAGCAGGCAATCAGCCCCAGCATTTT

clone size: -
D gene: TRBD2
J gene: TRBJ2-2
V gene: TRBV11-3
CDR3 protein: CASSLVSRGAGELFF
CDR3 DNA: TGTGCCAGCAGCTTAGTAAGCCGGGGGGCCGGGGAGCTGTTTTTT

clone size: -
D gene: TRBD2
J gene: TRBJ2-5
V gene: TRBV9
CDR3 protein: CASSGSGTSIETQYF
CDR3 DNA: TGTGCCAGCAGCGGTAGCGGGACCTCCATTGAGACCCAGTACTTC

clone size: -
D gene: TRBD1
J gene: TRBJ1-5
V gene: TRBV19
CDR3 protein: CASSIRDRADQPQHF
CDR3 DNA: TGTGCCAGTAGTATCCGGGACAGGGCGGATCAGCCCCAGCATTTT

clone size: -
D gene: TRBD2
J gene: TRBJ2-1
V gene: TRBV18
CDR3 protein: CASSPTSGRLYEQFF
CDR3 DNA: TGTGCCAGCTCACCGACTAGCGGGAGGTTATATGAGCAGTTCTTC

clone size: -
D gene: TRBD2
J gene: TRBJ2-1
V gene: TRBV5-1
CDR3 protein: CASSLTSGGYNEQFF
CDR3 DNA: TGCGCCAGCAGCTTGACTAGCGGGGGCTACAATGAGCAGTTCTTC

clone size: -
D gene: TRBD1
J gene: TRBJ1-2
V gene: TRBV28
CDR3 protein: CASSPGQSYGYTF
CDR3 DNA: TGTGCCAGCAGTCCGGGACAGAGCTATGGCTACACCTTC

clone size: few
D gene: TRBD2
J gene: TRBJ2-1
V gene: TRBV6-1
CDR3 protein: CASSEGVLAGAREQFF
CDR3 DNA: TGTGCCAGCAGTGAAGGGGTACTAGCGGGAGCTAGGGAGCAGTTCTTC

clone size: -
D gene: -
J gene: TRBJ2-2
V gene: TRBV4-2
CDR3 protein: CASSLRRGANTGELFF
CDR3 DNA: TGTGCCAGCAGCCTCCGGCGGGGAGCGAACACCGGGGAGCTGTTTTTT

clone size: few
D gene: TRBD2
J gene: TRBJ2-3
V gene: TRBV5-6
CDR3 protein: CASSSGLSTDTQYF
CDR3 DNA: TGTGCCAGCAGCTCGGGACTAAGCACAGATACGCAGTATTTT

clone size: -
D gene: -
J gene: TRBJ2-5
V gene: TRBV7-9
CDR3 protein: CASSPDRTRETQYF
CDR3 DNA: TGTGCCAGCAGCCCCGACCGTACCAGGGAGACCCAGTACTTC

clone size: -
D gene: -
J gene: TRBJ1-4
V gene: TRBV7-9
CDR3 protein: CASSLIIPGSYEKLFF
CDR3 DNA: TGTGCCAGCAGCTTAATTATCCCGGGGTCGTATGAAAAACTGTTTTTT

clone size: -
D gene: TRBD1
J gene: TRBJ1-6
V gene: TRBV15
CDR3 protein: CATSRRTGFNSPLHF
CDR3 DNA: TGTGCCACCAGCAGAAGGACAGGGTTTAATTCACCCCTCCACTTT

clone size: -
D gene: -
J gene: TRBJ1-5
V gene: TRBV28
CDR3 protein: CASSFLRGANHQPQHF
CDR3 DNA: TGTGCCAGCAGTTTCTTACGGGGGGCCAATCATCAGCCCCAGCATTTT

clone size: -
D gene: TRBD2
J gene: TRBJ2-1
V gene: TRBV5-6
CDR3 protein: CASSRLAGPYNEQFF
CDR3 DNA: TGTGCCAGCAGCCGACTAGCGGGCCCATACAATGAGCAGTTCTTC

clone size: -
D gene: TRBD2
J gene: TRBJ2-5
V gene: TRBV3-1/TRBV3-2
CDR3 protein: CASSPWTSGQETQYF
CDR3 DNA: TGTGCCAGCAGCCCTTGGACTAGCGGCCAAGAGACCCAGTACTTC

clone size: -
D gene: -
J gene: TRBJ1-1
V gene: TRBV27
CDR3 protein: CASSLRQPGNTEAFF
CDR3 DNA: TGTGCCAGCAGTTTACGACAGCCCGGGAACACTGAAGCTTTCTTT

clone size: -
D gene: -
J gene: TRBJ1-2
V gene: TRBV10-2
CDR3 protein: CASNSGSNYGYTF
CDR3 DNA: TGCGCCAGCAATTCAGGTTCTAACTATGGCTACACCTTC

clone size: -
D gene: -
J gene: TRBJ2-2
V gene: TRBV3-1/TRBV3-2
CDR3 protein: CASSRLSGQNTGELFF
CDR3 DNA: TGTGCCAGCAGCCGCCTTAGTGGACAGAACACCGGGGAGCTGTTTTTT

clone size: -
D gene: TRBD2
J gene: TRBJ2-3
V gene: TRBV5-1
CDR3 protein: CASSWGTSGTDTQYF
CDR3 DNA: TGCGCCAGCAGCTGGGGGACTAGCGGCACAGATACGCAGTATTTT

clone size: -
D gene: TRBD2
J gene: TRBJ2-1
V gene: TRBV27
CDR3 protein: CASSFGTSVSSYNEQFF
CDR3 DNA: TGTGCCAGCAGTTTTGGGACTAGCGTAAGCTCCTACAATGAGCAGTTCTTC

clone size: -
D gene: -
J gene: TRBJ2-3
V gene: TRBV12-5
CDR3 protein: CASAPVSVDTQYF
CDR3 DNA: TGTGCTAGTGCCCCAGTCTCTGTCGATACGCAGTATTTT

clone size: -
D gene: -
J gene: TRBJ2-3
V gene: TRBV5-1
CDR3 protein: CASSEDSNTDTQYF
CDR3 DNA: TGCGCCAGCAGCGAGGACTCAAACACAGATACGCAGTATTTT

clone size: -
D gene: TRBD2
J gene: TRBJ2-2
V gene: TRBV4-1
CDR3 protein: CASSQGSGNVAGELFF
CDR3 DNA: TGCGCCAGCAGCCAAGGTAGCGGGAATGTCGCCGGGGAGCTGTTTTTT

clone size: -
D gene: -
J gene: TRBJ2-2
V gene: TRBV21-1
CDR3 protein: CASSNVPSRRLAGTNTGELFF
CDR3 DNA: TGTGCCAGCAGCAATGTACCCAGCCGGAGGCTAGCGGGGACGAACACCGGGGAGCTGTTTTTT

clone size: -
D gene: -
J gene: TRBJ2-5
V gene: TRBV2
CDR3 protein: CASTGEQIQETQYF
CDR3 DNA: TGTGCCAGCACCGGGGAACAGATCCAAGAGACCCAGTACTTC

clone size: -
D gene: -
J gene: TRBJ1-3
V gene: TRBV4-1
CDR3 protein: CASSQPGYSGNTIYF
CDR3 DNA: TGCGCCAGCAGCCAACCGGGATACTCTGGAAACACCATATATTTT

clone size: few
D gene: -
J gene: TRBJ2-2
V gene: TRBV27
CDR3 protein: CASSPIRAGELFF
CDR3 DNA: TGTGCCAGCAGTCCGATCAGGGCCGGGGAGCTGTTTTTT

clone size: -
D gene: -
J gene: TRBJ1-1
V gene: TRBV6-5
CDR3 protein: CASSTDLTLGAFF
CDR3 DNA: TGTGCCAGCAGTACAGACCTAACACTAGGAGCTTTCTTT

clone size: few
D gene: TRBD1
J gene: TRBJ1-1
V gene: TRBV9
CDR3 protein: CASSNYRGDMNTEAFF
CDR3 DNA: TGTGCCAGCAGCAACTACAGGGGGGACATGAACACTGAAGCTTTCTTT

clone size: few
D gene: -
J gene: TRBJ1-4
V gene: TRBV5-1
CDR3 protein: CASSLEPGLNEKLFF
CDR3 DNA: TGCGCCAGCAGCTTGGAGCCAGGACTGAATGAAAAACTGTTTTTT

clone size: -
D gene: TRBD2
J gene: TRBJ2-1
V gene: TRBV3-1/TRBV3-2
CDR3 protein: CASSHLSGGYNEQFF
CDR3 DNA: TGTGCCAGCAGCCACCTAAGCGGGGGTTACAATGAGCAGTTCTTC

clone size: -
D gene: -
J gene: TRBJ2-5
V gene: TRBV5-4
CDR3 protein: CASSLGERRLQETQYF
CDR3 DNA: TGTGCCAGCAGCTTGGGTGAGCGAAGGCTCCAAGAGACCCAGTACTTC

clone size: -
D gene: -
J gene: TRBJ1-2
V gene: TRBV2
CDR3 protein: CASSAGKGDGYTF
CDR3 DNA: TGTGCCAGCAGCGCCGGGAAAGGTGATGGCTACACCTTC

clone size: few
D gene: TRBD2
J gene: TRBJ2-1
V gene: TRBV24-1
CDR3 protein: CATSSGRGYEQFF
CDR3 DNA: TGTGCCACTTCTAGCGGGAGGGGCTATGAGCAGTTCTTC